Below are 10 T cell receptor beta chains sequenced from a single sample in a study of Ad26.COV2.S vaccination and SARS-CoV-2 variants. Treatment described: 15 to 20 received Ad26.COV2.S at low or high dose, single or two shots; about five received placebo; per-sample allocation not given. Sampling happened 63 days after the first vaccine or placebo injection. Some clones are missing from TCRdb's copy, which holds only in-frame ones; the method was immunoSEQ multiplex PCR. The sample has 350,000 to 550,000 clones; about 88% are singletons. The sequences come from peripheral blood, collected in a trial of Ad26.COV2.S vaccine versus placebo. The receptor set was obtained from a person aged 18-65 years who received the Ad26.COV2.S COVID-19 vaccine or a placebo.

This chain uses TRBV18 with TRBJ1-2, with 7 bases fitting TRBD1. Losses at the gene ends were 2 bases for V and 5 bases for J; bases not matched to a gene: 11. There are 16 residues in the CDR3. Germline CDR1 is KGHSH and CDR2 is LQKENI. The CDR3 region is CASSPVIDREGYGYTF. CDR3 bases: TGTGCCAGCTCACCAGTTATCGACAGGGAGGGGTATGGCTACACCTTC.

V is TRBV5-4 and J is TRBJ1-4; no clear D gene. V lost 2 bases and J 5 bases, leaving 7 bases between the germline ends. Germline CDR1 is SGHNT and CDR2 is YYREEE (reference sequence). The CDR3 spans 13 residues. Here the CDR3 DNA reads TGTGCCAGCAGCTTTTCGGGAAATGAAAAACTGTTTTTT. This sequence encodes CASSFSGNEKLFF.

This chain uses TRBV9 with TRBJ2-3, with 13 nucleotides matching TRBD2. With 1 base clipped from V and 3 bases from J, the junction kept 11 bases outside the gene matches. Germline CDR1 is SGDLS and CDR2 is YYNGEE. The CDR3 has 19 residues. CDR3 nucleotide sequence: TGTGCCAGCAGCGTAACCCCGGGACTAGCGGGATGGGGGACAGATACGCAGTATTTT. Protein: CASSVTPGLAGWGTDTQYF.

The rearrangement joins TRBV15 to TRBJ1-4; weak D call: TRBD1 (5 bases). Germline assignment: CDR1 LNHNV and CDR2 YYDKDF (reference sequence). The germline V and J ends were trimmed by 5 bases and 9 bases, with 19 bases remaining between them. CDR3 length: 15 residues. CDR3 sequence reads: CATSSLGHSMKKLFF. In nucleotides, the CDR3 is TGTGCCACCAGCTCCCTCGGACACAGCATGAAAAAACTGTTTTTT.

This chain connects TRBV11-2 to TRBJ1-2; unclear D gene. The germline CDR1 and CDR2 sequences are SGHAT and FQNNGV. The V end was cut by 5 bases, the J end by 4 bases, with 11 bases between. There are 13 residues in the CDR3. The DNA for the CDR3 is TGTGCCAGCAGCCTACCACAGTCCTATGGCTACACCTTC. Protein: CASSLPQSYGYTF. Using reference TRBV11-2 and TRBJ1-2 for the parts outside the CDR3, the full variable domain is EAGVAQSPRYKIIEKRQSVAFWCNPISGHATLYWYQQILGQGPKLLIQFQNNGVVDDSQLPKDRFSAERLKGVDSTLKIQPAKLEDSAVYLCASSLPQSYGYTFGSGTRLTVV.

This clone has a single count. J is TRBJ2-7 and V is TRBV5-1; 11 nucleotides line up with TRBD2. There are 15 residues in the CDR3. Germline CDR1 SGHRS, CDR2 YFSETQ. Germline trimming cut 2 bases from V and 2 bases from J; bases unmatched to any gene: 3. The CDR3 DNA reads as TGCGCCAGCAGCTTTTCTAGCGGGGGGCCCTACGAGCAGTACTTC. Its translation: CASSFSSGGPYEQYF.

The CDR3 sequence is CASSLGDTRTEAFF. As DNA, the CDR3 is TGCGCCAGCAGCTTGGGCGACACTCGCACTGAAGCTTTCTTT. The J gene is TRBJ1-1, the V gene TRBV5-1; D not certain. Per germline, CDR1 SGHRS and CDR2 YFSETQ. CDR3 length: 14 amino acids. V was clipped by 0 bases and J by 4 bases, with 10 bases between them.

The CDR3 bases are TGTGCCAGCAGCTCCTACTGGGGGGACAGGGTAGATAATTCACCCCTCCACTTT. It translates to CASSSYWGDRVDNSPLHF. J is TRBJ1-6 and V is TRBV5-6; TRBD1 agrees at 9 bases. The ends lost 3 bases at V and 5 bases at J; junction bases unmatched: 12. This CDR3 has 18 residues. Per the germline V gene, CDR1 is SGHDT and CDR2 is YYEEEE. Full variable domain (missing parts from reference TRBV5-6 and TRBJ1-6): DAGVTQSPTHLIKTRGQQVTLRCSPKSGHDTVSWYQQALGQGPQFIFQYYEEEERQRGNFPDRFSGHQFPNYSSELNVNALLLGDSALYLCASSSYWGDRVDNSPLHFGNGTRLTVT.

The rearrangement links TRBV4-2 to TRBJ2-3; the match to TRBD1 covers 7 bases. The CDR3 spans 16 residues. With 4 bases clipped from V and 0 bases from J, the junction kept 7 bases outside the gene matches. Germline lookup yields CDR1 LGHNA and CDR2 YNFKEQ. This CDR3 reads CASSLLGQFSTDTQYF. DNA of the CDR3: TGTGCCAGCAGCCTTTTGGGACAGTTTAGCACAGATACGCAGTATTTT.

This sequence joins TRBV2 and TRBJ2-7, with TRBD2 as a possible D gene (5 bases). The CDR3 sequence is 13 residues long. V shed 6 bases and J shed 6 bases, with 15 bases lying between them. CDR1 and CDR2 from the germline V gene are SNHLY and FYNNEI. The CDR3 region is CASSGMSGVEQYF. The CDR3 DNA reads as TGTGCCAGCAGCGGAATGTCCGGGGTCGAGCAGTACTTC.